This T cell receptor (beta chain) was recorded in a study of human T cells and chemical hapten exposure. Points from the study as a whole: PT1 expanded TCR counts correlated positively with patch test score.

The time point denotes: pre-sensitization, week 0. Treatment reported: therapeutic diphenylcyclopropenone sensitization with weekly scalp DPC. In TCRdb, the RACE reads were re-called with MiXCR into one record per CDR3 protein. The sample consists of about 87,000 distinct CDR3 sequences, roughly 9.1% of them appearing once. Comments on this clonotype: As yet, its antigen is unknown. A much more abundant neighbour one base away suggests this may be a read error.

CDR3 length equals 15 residues. Germline CDR1 is SGHVS and CDR2 is FNYEAQ. The clonotype originates from a woman in her 40s with alopecia areata. Some clones in this sample may be carry-over from other donors' samples. The chain combines TRBV7-6 with TRBJ1-1, with 7 positions matching TRBD1. Specimen: whole blood, collected in connection with sensitization to the hapten diphenylcyclopropenone (DPC). In DNA, the CDR3 is TGTGTCAGCAGGCCGGGACAGAGGATGAACACTGAAGCTTTCTTT. Protein sequence: CVSRPGQRMNTEAFF.